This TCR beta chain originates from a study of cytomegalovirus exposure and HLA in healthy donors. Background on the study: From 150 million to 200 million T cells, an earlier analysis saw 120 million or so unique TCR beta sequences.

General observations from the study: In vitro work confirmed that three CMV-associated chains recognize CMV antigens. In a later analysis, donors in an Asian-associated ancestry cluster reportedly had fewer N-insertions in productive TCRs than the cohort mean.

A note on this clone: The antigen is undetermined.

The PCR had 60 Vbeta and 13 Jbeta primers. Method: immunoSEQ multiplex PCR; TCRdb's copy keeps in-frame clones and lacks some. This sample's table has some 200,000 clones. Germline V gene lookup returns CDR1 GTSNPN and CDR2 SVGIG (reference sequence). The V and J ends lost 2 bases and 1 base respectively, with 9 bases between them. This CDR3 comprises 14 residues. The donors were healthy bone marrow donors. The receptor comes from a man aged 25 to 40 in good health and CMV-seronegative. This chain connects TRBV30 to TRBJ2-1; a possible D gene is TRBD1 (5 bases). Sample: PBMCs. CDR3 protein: CAWSPGRSYNEQFF. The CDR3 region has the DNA TGTGCCTGGAGTCCAGGGCGATCCTACAATGAGCAGTTCTTC.